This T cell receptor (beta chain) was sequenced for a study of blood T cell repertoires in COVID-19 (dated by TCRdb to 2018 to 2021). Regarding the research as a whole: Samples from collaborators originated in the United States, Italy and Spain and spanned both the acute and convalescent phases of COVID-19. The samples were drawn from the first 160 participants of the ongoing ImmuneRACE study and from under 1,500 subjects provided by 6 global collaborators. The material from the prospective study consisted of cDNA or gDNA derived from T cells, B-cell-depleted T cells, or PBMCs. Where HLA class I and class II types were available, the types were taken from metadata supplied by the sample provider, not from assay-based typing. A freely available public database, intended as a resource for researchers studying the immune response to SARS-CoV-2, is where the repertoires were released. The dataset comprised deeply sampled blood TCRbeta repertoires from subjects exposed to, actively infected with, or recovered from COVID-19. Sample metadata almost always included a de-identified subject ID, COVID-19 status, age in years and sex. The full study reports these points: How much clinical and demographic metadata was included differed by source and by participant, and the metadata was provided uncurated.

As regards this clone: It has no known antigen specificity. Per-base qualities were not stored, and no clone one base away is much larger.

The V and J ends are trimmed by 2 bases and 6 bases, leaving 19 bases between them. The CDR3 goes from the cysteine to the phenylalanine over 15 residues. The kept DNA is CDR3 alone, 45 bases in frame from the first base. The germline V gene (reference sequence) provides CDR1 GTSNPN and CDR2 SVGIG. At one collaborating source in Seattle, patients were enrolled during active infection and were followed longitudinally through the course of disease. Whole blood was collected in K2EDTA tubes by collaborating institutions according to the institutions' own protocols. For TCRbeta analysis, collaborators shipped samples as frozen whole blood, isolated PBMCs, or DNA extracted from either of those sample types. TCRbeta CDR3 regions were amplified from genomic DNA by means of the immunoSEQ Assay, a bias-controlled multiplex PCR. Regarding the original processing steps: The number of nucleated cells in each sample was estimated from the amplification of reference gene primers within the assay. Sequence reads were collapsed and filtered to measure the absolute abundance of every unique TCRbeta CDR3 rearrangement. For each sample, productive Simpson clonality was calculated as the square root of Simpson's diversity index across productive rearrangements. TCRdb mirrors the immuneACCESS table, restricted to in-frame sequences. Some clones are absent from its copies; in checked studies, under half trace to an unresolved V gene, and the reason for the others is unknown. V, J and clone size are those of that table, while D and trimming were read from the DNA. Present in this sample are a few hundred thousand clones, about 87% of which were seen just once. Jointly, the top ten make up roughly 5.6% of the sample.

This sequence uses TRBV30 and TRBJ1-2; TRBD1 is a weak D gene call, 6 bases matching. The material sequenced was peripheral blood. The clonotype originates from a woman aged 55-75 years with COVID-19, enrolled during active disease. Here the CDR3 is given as CAWSPRGAQPDGYTF. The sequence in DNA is TGTGCCTGGAGTCCCCGGGGGGCGCAACCTGATGGCTACACCTTC.